Listed below are T cell receptor beta chains from one sample, sequenced in a study of T-cell reconstitution after alpha-beta-depleted transplantation in children. TCRdb processed the PCR reads anew with MiXCR; each CDR3 protein has one entry. The sample has some 530,000 distinct CDR3 sequences, 12% seen once. The material sequenced was PBMCs from the stem cell graft donor, taken from the stem cell graft. Receptors were obtained from a human donor who donated a stem cell graft to a child with combined immunodeficiency. Both conserved end residues are part of each CDR3. The D gene is left open where the match is weak. Clone size is not always given. Where it is, it says once, few, many or a class for expanded clones.

V	J	size	D	DNA	CDR3
TRBV5-1	TRBJ2-3	.	.	TGCGCCAGCAGGCGGGCCCCGAATCCCACAGATACGCAGTATTTT	CASRRAPNPTDTQYF
TRBV2	TRBJ2-5	.	.	TGTGCCAGCAGGGTTCGGCGGGCGGAGGAGACCCAGTACTTC	CASRVRRAEETQYF
TRBV18	TRBJ2-7	few	.	TGTGCCAGCTCACCGACAGGTCCCACCTACGAGCAGTACTTC	CASSPTGPTYEQYF
TRBV5-1	TRBJ2-5	few	.	TGCGCCAGCAGCGCGCGGATCCGAGAGACCCAGTACTTC	CASSARIRETQYF
TRBV28	TRBJ1-3	many	TRBD1	TGTGCCAGCAGTCGACAGGGGGCGGGAGGAAACACCATATATTTT	CASSRQGAGGNTIYF
TRBV20-1	TRBJ2-3	.	.	TGCAGTGCTAGAGATCCGCGCGGGCAGGCGAAAGATACGCAGTATTTT	CSARDPRGQAKDTQYF
TRBV27	TRBJ2-7	few	TRBD1	TGTGCCAGCAGTGTCCGGGACAGGGGATCCCAGGGGGCTTCCTACGAGCAGTACTTC	CASSVRDRGSQGASYEQYF
TRBV3-1	TRBJ2-5	.	.	TGTGCCAGCAGCCAACCGATCGGACAGAACCAAGAGACCCAGTACTTC	CASSQPIGQNQETQYF
TRBV12-3/TRBV12-4	TRBJ1-4	.	.	TGTGCCAGCACCCCGTCGGGAAAACTGTTTTTT	CASTPSGKLFF
TRBV6-5	TRBJ2-7	many	.	TGTGCCAGCAGTTACGGGTTTACCTACGAGCAGTACTTC	CASSYGFTYEQYF
TRBV25-1	TRBJ2-2	.	.	TGTGCCAGCAGGAAGGAGGGGGCGAACACCGGGGAGCTGTTTTTT	CASRKEGANTGELFF
TRBV4-3	TRBJ1-2	few	TRBD1	TGCGCCAGCAGCCAAGATCCCTGGACAGGGAACTATGGCTACACCTTC	CASSQDPWTGNYGYTF
TRBV24-1	TRBJ2-3	many	.	TGTGCCACCAGTGATTTGGGGGCACAGTATTTT	CATSDLGAQYF
TRBV7-2	TRBJ2-7	few	.	TGTGCCAGCAGCTCACGGGTCTACGAGCAGTACTTC	CASSSRVYEQYF
TRBV12-3/TRBV12-4	TRBJ2-3	many	TRBD1	TGTGCCAGCAGTTTACCAGGGGGTATAGCCTCCCCAGATACGCAGTATTTT	CASSLPGGIASPDTQYF
TRBV12-3/TRBV12-4	TRBJ2-7	many	TRBD2	TGTGCCAGCAGTTCAACCGTTAGCGGGGGGAGCTCCTACGAGCAGTACTTC	CASSSTVSGGSSYEQYF
TRBV28	TRBJ1-4	.	TRBD1	TGTGCCAGCAGTTTACCGACAGGGGGCGGAGGGTTTGATGAAAAACTGTTTTTT	CASSLPTGGGGFDEKLFF
TRBV11-2	TRBJ2-5	.	TRBD2	TGTGCCAGCAGCTTAGGACTAGCGGGGCCCTTGTACCAAGAGACCCAGTACTTC	CASSLGLAGPLYQETQYF
TRBV30	TRBJ2-7	many	.	TGTGCCTGGAGTGCAGGACCGTACGAGCAGTACTTC	CAWSAGPYEQYF
TRBV5-1	TRBJ1-1	few	TRBD1	TGCGCCAGCAGCATGGGGGACAGGAACACTGAAGCTTTCTTT	CASSMGDRNTEAFF
TRBV7-8	TRBJ2-1	few	TRBD2	TGTGCCAGCAGCTTAGGGGGTGCGGGAGGGCCGATGGATGAGCAGTTCTTC	CASSLGGAGGPMDEQFF
TRBV11-2	TRBJ2-7	.	.	TGTGCCAGCAGCTTAGGGCCGGTACAAGGGACCTACGAGCAGTACTTC	CASSLGPVQGTYEQYF
TRBV20-1	TRBJ2-7	.	.	TGCAGTGCTAGGTGGGGAAATGGCTACGAGCAGTACTTC	CSARWGNGYEQYF
TRBV20-1	TRBJ1-2	.	.	TGCAGTGCTATCAACAGGGACTCCTATGGCTACACCTTC	CSAINRDSYGYTF
TRBV20-1	TRBJ2-5	few	.	TGCAGTGCTAGAGATCAAGAGACCCAGTACTTC	CSARDQETQYF
TRBV11-3	TRBJ2-1	few	.	TGTGCCAGCAGCTTAGGTGTGGTAATCTCCTACAATGAGCAGTTCTTC	CASSLGVVISYNEQFF
TRBV7-9	TRBJ2-2	.	.	TGTGCCAGCAGCTTAGGTCAAGCGGGTATCACCGGGGAGCTGTTTTTT	CASSLGQAGITGELFF
TRBV5-6	TRBJ2-3	once	.	TGTGCCAGCAGCTCCAGGGGTCCAGATACGCAGTATTTT	CASSSRGPDTQYF
TRBV4-3	TRBJ2-4	many	.	TGCGCCAGCAGCCGTTACCCAGGGAACATTCAGTACTTC	CASSRYPGNIQYF
TRBV11-2	TRBJ2-3	.	.	TGTGCCAGCAGCTCCACTCGACTAATCACAGATACGCAGTATTTT	CASSSTRLITDTQYF
TRBV29-1	TRBJ1-5	.	TRBD1	TGCAGCGTAGTGGACAGGGCAGGACAGCCCCAGCATTTT	CSVVDRAGQPQHF
TRBV29-1	TRBJ2-2	.	TRBD1	TGCAGCGTTGATGGTACGGGACAGAAAAGAAACGGGGAGCTGTTTTTT	CSVDGTGQKRNGELFF
TRBV6-4	TRBJ2-7	.	TRBD1	TGTGCCAGCAGGGGGGACAGGGGACCCTACGAGCAGTACTTC	CASRGDRGPYEQYF
TRBV6-4	TRBJ2-3	.	TRBD1	TGTGCCAGCAGTGACTCGAACAGGGGGCAAAATACGCAGTATTTT	CASSDSNRGQNTQYF
TRBV12-3/TRBV12-4	TRBJ2-3	few	TRBD1	TGTGCCAGCAGGGGACAGGGGTTCACAGATACGCAGTATTTT	CASRGQGFTDTQYF
TRBV20-1	TRBJ1-5	.	TRBD1	TGCAGTGCTAGAGATGTGAGGACAGGGAATCAGCCCCAGCATTTT	CSARDVRTGNQPQHF
TRBV12-3/TRBV12-4	TRBJ1-2	few	TRBD1	TGTGCCAGCAGTTTTCAGGGGGCGCTTGGCTACACCTTC	CASSFQGALGYTF
TRBV18	TRBJ1-2	few	.	TGTGCCAGCTCACCGATGACAGATGGCTACACCTTC	CASSPMTDGYTF
TRBV7-3	TRBJ2-1	few	.	TGTGCCAGCAGCCGCCGTTGGGCGGTGCCCTACAATGAGCAGTTCTTC	CASSRRWAVPYNEQFF
TRBV3-1	TRBJ2-7	.	.	TGTGCCAGCAGCCGGGGCCAGGTTAATTCCTACGAGCAGTACTTC	CASSRGQVNSYEQYF
TRBV6-2/TRBV6-3	TRBJ2-1	few	TRBD1	TGTGCCAGCAGTTTCCTCGACAGGGTAAATGAGCAGTTCTTC	CASSFLDRVNEQFF
TRBV7-9	TRBJ2-3	.	TRBD2	TGTGCCAGCAGCCCCGAGCGGGAGGGAACAGATACGCAGTATTTT	CASSPEREGTDTQYF
TRBV27	TRBJ1-5	many	.	TGTGCCAGCAGTTTATGGGCAGGGGACGGTCAGCCCCAGCATTTT	CASSLWAGDGQPQHF
TRBV7-2	TRBJ1-1	.	.	TGTGCCAGCAGCGTTCTCGGGAACACTGAAGCTTTCTTT	CASSVLGNTEAFF
TRBV29-1	TRBJ2-7	many	.	TGCAGCGTTGTGGGGCTAAGCTCCTACGAGCAGTACTTC	CSVVGLSSYEQYF